The entry below describes one TCR beta chain. The target antigen is unknown. Sequencing relied on a cDNA template that was reverse transcribed from extracted RNA. Some clones are missing from TCRdb's copy, which holds only in-frame ones; the method was immunoSEQ multiplex PCR. In the table there are some 190,000 clones, 40% to 55% of which are singletons. This record comes from a study of CD8+ T cells in alopecia areata. At the level of the study: Tofacitinib administration to treated patients was oral, at 5 to 10 mg twice daily.

The treatment here: oral pan-JAK inhibitor, 5-10 mg twice daily. Trimming removed 4 bases at V and 6 bases at J, with 11 bases between. CDR1 is SGHDT, CDR2 YYEEEE, per germline. This CDR3 is built from 12 residues. General study findings and limits: Given one nonresponder, whether baseline CD8+ expansion relates to response remains uncertain. Significant decreases in scalp clonality and expanded CD8+ clones followed tofacitinib treatment.

The sequence was obtained from a human donor with alopecia areata. V usage is TRBV5-6 and J usage is TRBJ2-7; a possible D gene is TRBD1 (5 bases). Source: CD8+ T cells sorted from blood, taken around week 53, from a patient treated with tofacitinib. For the CDR3, the DNA is TGTGCCAGCAGCCGAATAGGGGCCGAGCAGTACTTC. Translating it yields CASSRIGAEQYF.